Listed here are 16 T cell receptor beta chains from one sample, sequenced in a study of shared clonotypes between healthy human individuals (dated by TCRdb to the early 2020s). CD8 naive samples consisted of CD45RO-negative cells that were positively selected for CCR7, yielding a CD45RA+CCR7+ population without TemRA cells. The library was made by the immunoSEQ multiplex PCR assay. Held by TCRdb, this immuneACCESS table contains in-frame sequences only and omits some clones. Under half of the omission traces to an unresolved V gene where checked; the cause of the rest is unknown. For this sample the table gives millions of clones, of which approximately 94% were detected only once. The top ten clonotypes cover 1.5% to 2% of the sample. Source material: naive CD8+ T cells from PBMCs. The sample's cell subset or site label, decoded: CD45RA+CCR7+. These receptor sequences come from a man between 18 and 29 years old in good health. Some clones in this sample may be carry-over from other donors' samples.

The V call is TRBV5-1, the J call TRBJ2-5; possible D gene TRBD2, 7 bases. This CDR3 comprises 14 residues. V was shortened by 4 bases and J by 4 bases, with 14 bases between the two germline ends. Germline CDR1 SGHRS, CDR2 YFSETQ. CDR3 loop: CASSPDRGAETQYF. CDR3 bases: TGCGCCAGCAGCCCAGACCGGGGGGCAGAGACCCAGTACTTC. The variable domain in full, completed from reference TRBV5-1 and TRBJ2-5, reads KAGVTQTPRYLIKTRGQQVTLSCSPISGHRSVSWYQQTPGQGLQFLFEYFSETQRNKGNFPGRFSGRQFSNSRSEMNVSTLELGDSALYLCASSPDRGAETQYFGPGTRLLVL.

V gene TRBV7-8 combines with J gene TRBJ1-1; D possibly corresponds to TRBD1 (5 bases). From germline, CDR1 is SGHVS and CDR2 FQNEAQ. The V gene lost 5 bases and the J gene lost 7 bases, with 11 bases spanning the gap. The CDR3 consists of 12 residues. The CDR3 here is CASSPDGGEAFF. The CDR3 DNA is TGTGCCAGCAGCCCCGATGGGGGTGAAGCTTTCTTT.

J is TRBJ2-7 and V is TRBV28; the D gene is possibly TRBD2 (7 bases). Germline CDR1 and CDR2: MDHEN and SYDVKM. The CDR3 is 14 amino acids. Trimming removed 6 bases at V and 3 bases at J, with 15 bases between. In DNA form, the CDR3 reads TGTGCCAGCAGAGGGGGGGGACATTTCTACGAGCAGTACTTC. This translates into CASRGGGHFYEQYF.

The chain uses TRBV7-9 and TRBJ1-4; 7 nucleotides align to TRBD1. The CDR3 runs to 16 residues. Germline lookup yields CDR1 SEHNR and CDR2 FQNEAQ (reference sequence). The J segment lost 2 bases and the V segment lost 3 bases, leaving 6 bases of the junction unmatched. The CDR3 DNA follows: TGTGCCAGCAGCTTGGAGGACAGGACCACTAATGAAAAACTGTTTTTT. Translated: CASSLEDRTTNEKLFF.

V and J are TRBV6-5 and TRBJ2-7, with 8 bases matching TRBD1. The CDR3 covers 14 residues. CDR1 and CDR2 (germline): MNHEY, SVGAGI. The ends lost 2 bases at V and 7 bases at J; junction bases unmatched: 7. DNA of the CDR3: TGTGCCAGCAGTTACCAGGGGGCAGCCTCGGAGCAGTACTTC. Translation: CASSYQGAASEQYF.

This chain links TRBV29-1 with TRBJ1-1, with D possibly being TRBD1 (6 bases). CDR1 and CDR2 (germline): SQVTM, ANQGSEA. The CDR3 runs to 11 residues. Trimming cost V 7 bases and J 11 bases, with 17 bases left between them. This CDR3 is CSARGPPGAFF. The CDR3 DNA follows: TGCAGCGCCCGGGGGCCCCCAGGGGCTTTCTTT.

CDR3 in amino acids: CASSLGKLAAPGELFF. CDR3 DNA: TGTGCCAGCAGCTTAGGGAAGCTAGCGGCACCCGGGGAGCTGTTTTTT. The chain links TRBV11-2 to TRBJ2-2; 7 bases agree with TRBD2. CDR1 is SGHAT and CDR2 is FQNNGV in the germline V gene. The CDR3 spans 16 residues. J was trimmed by 6 bases and V by 1 base; bases with no gene match: 8.

V is TRBV5-4 and J is TRBJ2-3; D may be TRBD1 (5 bases). The germline V and J ends were trimmed by 3 bases and 0 bases, with 11 bases remaining between them. Germline V lookup: CDR1 SGHNT, CDR2 YYREEE (reference sequence). This CDR3 has 15 amino acids. The CDR3, as DNA: TGTGCCAGCAGCTCCCAGGGTTGGAGCACAGATACGCAGTATTTT. Amino acids: CASSSQGWSTDTQYF.

The V gene is TRBV28, the J gene TRBJ2-3, with D perhaps being TRBD1 or TRBD2 (5 bases each). The CDR3 spans 13 residues. V lost 7 bases and J 4 bases, leaving 12 bases between the germline ends. Looked up from germline, CDR1 is MDHEN and CDR2 is SYDVKM. This CDR3 is CASTSGSADTQYF. In DNA, the CDR3 is TGTGCCAGCACCTCAGGGAGCGCAGATACGCAGTATTTT.

Remarks on this clone: The same CDR3 is also encoded by other DNA sequences in this sample. The chain recombines TRBV27 with TRBJ1-5; D gene ambiguous. The CDR3 covers 12 residues. CDR1 MNHEY and CDR2 SMNVEV come from the germline V gene (reference sequence). With 5 bases removed from V and 4 bases from J, the gap between germline ends came to 6 bases. CDR3 residues: CASSTPNQPQHF. The DNA for the CDR3 is TGTGCCAGCAGTACCCCTAATCAGCCCCAGCATTTT.

The CDR3 is CASSLSNPTLATPYNEQFF. For the CDR3, the DNA is TGTGCCAGCAGTTTATCCAATCCGACCTTAGCGACACCCTACAATGAGCAGTTCTTC. This chain joins TRBV27 and TRBJ2-1, with D maybe TRBD2 (5 bases). CDR3 length equals 19 residues. Trimming pared 0 bases from V and 2 bases from J, leaving 20 bases between. Germline CDR1 MNHEY, CDR2 SMNVEV (reference sequence).

A remark on this clone: The same CDR3 is also encoded by other DNA sequences in this sample. The V gene is TRBV9, the J gene TRBJ1-1; D is uncertain. V lost 0 bases and J lost 1, with 7 bases in between. The germline V gene has CDR1 SGDLS and CDR2 YYNGEE. CDR3 length: 14 amino acids. The chain's CDR3 is CASSVGQKNTEAFF. The CDR3 nucleotides read TGTGCCAGCAGCGTAGGGCAAAAGAACACTGAAGCTTTCTTT.

To note about this clone: In the same sample, other DNA sequences code for this CDR3. The rearrangement uses TRBV27 and TRBJ1-1; D may be TRBD1 (5 bases). Germline CDR1 is MNHEY and CDR2 is SMNVEV (reference sequence). This CDR3 has 15 amino acids. Deletions cut 4 bases from V and 0 bases from J, with 12 bases between. CDR3 sequence reads: CASSSRGGVNTEAFF. The CDR3 nucleotides read TGTGCCAGCAGTTCCCGGGGGGGTGTGAACACTGAAGCTTTCTTT.

The rearrangement joins TRBV6-5 to TRBJ2-1; D is unclear. The germline V gene encodes CDR1 MNHEY and CDR2 SVGAGI. The CDR3 contains 13 residues. Trimming took off 4 bases at V and 1 base at J, with 5 bases between the two ends. CDR3 DNA sequence: TGTGCCAGCAGTTCCTATTCCTACAATGAGCAGTTCTTC. Protein: CASSSYSYNEQFF.

This rearrangement joins TRBV9 to TRBJ2-6; 8 nucleotides line up with TRBD1. This CDR3 comprises 18 residues. Trimming cost V 0 bases and J 4 bases; bases outside gene matches: 9. Germline CDR1 and CDR2: SGDLS and YYNGEE. The DNA for the CDR3 is TGTGCCAGCAGCGTAGTTCCAGGGGGCGCCCCCGGGGCCAACGTCCTGACTTTC. Protein sequence: CASSVVPGGAPGANVLTF.

This clone was detected only once. This chain connects TRBV6-5 to TRBJ2-3, with D perhaps TRBD1 (5 bases). V lost 2 bases to trimming and J lost 3 bases, with 15 bases between them. The germline V gene has CDR1 MNHEY and CDR2 SVGAGI. The CDR3 length is 16 residues. CDR3 sequence: CASSYGAQGSTDTQYF. The CDR3 coding sequence is TGTGCCAGCAGTTACGGTGCCCAGGGTAGTACAGATACGCAGTATTTT.